This T cell receptor beta chain was documented in a study of T cell changes during pregnancy in multiple sclerosis. The CDR3 runs to 16 residues. V shed 7 bases and J shed 2 bases, with 17 bases lying between them. Germline V lookup: CDR1 LNHDA, CDR2 SQIVND (reference sequence). Assay: immunoSEQ multiplex PCR; the TCRdb copy retains only in-frame clones and omits some. The table has some 40,000 clones, about 88% seen once. Sequences were derived from CD8+ T cells from peripheral blood mononuclear cells, sampled in the first trimester of pregnancy. The chain recombines TRBV19 with TRBJ2-2; TRBD1 might be the D (6 bases). This clonotype was obtained from a female donor with multiple sclerosis, enrolled in a pregnancy study. The CDR3 spells CASKDRTQGNTGELFF. CDR3 nucleotide sequence: TGTGCCAGTAAAGACCGAACACAGGGAAACACCGGGGAGCTGTTTTTT.